Listed here is a single T cell receptor beta chain. The CDR3 runs 14 residues. Per the germline V gene, CDR1 is MNHNS and CDR2 is SASEGT. The germline V and J ends were trimmed by 0 bases and 3 bases, with 6 bases remaining between them. TCRdb's table, derived via immunoSEQ multiplex PCR, lists solely in-frame clones and lacks some. The table lists 45,000 to 65,000 clones, over 75% of them singletons. The data belong to a study of blood T cell repertoires in COVID-19. Sequencing was done on a sample of peripheral blood. The sequence came from a human donor in a cohort sampled during active COVID-19. V gene TRBV6-1 combines with J gene TRBJ1-5; D unresolved. The CDR3 region is CASSEAQYNQPQHF. CDR3 bases: TGTGCCAGCAGTGAAGCGCAGTACAATCAGCCCCAGCATTTT.